This T cell receptor beta chain was sequenced during a study of shared clonotypes between healthy human individuals. About the research overall: CD4 naive and memory got three plates each, CD8 naive two, CD8 memory one.

V was pared by 6 bases and J by 4 bases, with 7 bases between. The CDR3 has 12 residues. Per the germline V gene, CDR1 is MNHNS and CDR2 is SASEGT. Findings and caveats of the study: Only a few donors were included, so the genetic and exposure-history diversity represented was limited. Rarefaction indicated that sorted-subset sequencing remained incomplete although depth was large.

Researchers partitioned CD4+ cells into CD45RA+ naive and CD45RA-negative memory subsets. Libraries were prepared by immunoSEQ multiplex PCR; TCRdb keeps only in-frame clonotypes and omits some of them. The sample shows 2 million to 2.5 million clones, 85% to 95% of them seen only once. As concerns this clone: The target antigen is unknown. This sample includes further DNA sequences coding for the same CDR3.

Sequencing was performed on naive CD4+ T cells from PBMCs. The subset denotes: CD45RA+ positively selected. The rearrangement joins TRBV6-1 to TRBJ1-5; D gene unclear. This TCR was sampled from a young man in good health. Some clones in this sample may be carry-over from other donors' samples. The DNA of the CDR3 is TGTGCCAGCAGCTTAGCAAATCAGCCCCAGCATTTT. Its protein is CASSLANQPQHF.